The 28 T cell receptor beta chains below come from one sample, sequenced in a study of blood T cell repertoires in COVID-19 (dated by TCRdb to 2020 to 2021). Library method: the immunoSEQ multiplex PCR assay. The table comes from immuneACCESS by way of TCRdb, which keeps in-frame sequences with V and J called. Part of the clones is missing from these tables; in studies checked, under half for an unresolved V gene and the rest for unknown reasons. For this sample there are more than 150,000 clones; over 60% appear just once. The top ten hold about 25% of the sample. Material for sequencing was peripheral blood. The receptors here all came from an older woman with acute or convalescent COVID-19.

This chain joins TRBV6-5 and TRBJ2-7, with 12 bases matching TRBD1. V dropped 10 bases and J dropped 6; count of bases not matched to a gene: 10. CDR3 length equals 14 residues. The V gene's germline CDR1 is MNHEY and CDR2 SVGAGI. In DNA form, the CDR3 reads TGTGCCACGCGACCGGGACAGGGGGCATTCGAGCAGTACTTC. It specifies CATRPGQGAFEQYF.

This clone was seen a handful of times. The J gene is TRBJ2-1, the V gene TRBV5-3; 7 nucleotides agree with TRBD2. TRBV5-3 is identified as an open reading frame with a role that is uncertain. The J segment lost 9 bases and the V segment lost 3 bases, leaving 3 bases of the junction unmatched. The CDR3 is 12 amino acids. The CDR3 nucleotides are TGTGCCAGAAGCTCAAGGGAGGGTGAGCAGTTCTTC. Amino acids: CARSSREGEQFF.

This rearrangement joins TRBV19 to TRBJ2-1; D unclear. The length of the CDR3 is 15 residues. The germline V and J ends were trimmed by 3 bases and 4 bases, with 13 bases remaining between them. Germline V gene lookup returns CDR1 LNHDA and CDR2 SQIVND (reference sequence). CDR3 region: CASSIDMGSYNEQFF. CDR3 DNA sequence: TGTGCCAGTAGTATTGATATGGGCAGTTACAATGAGCAGTTCTTC.

This chain joins TRBV21-1 and TRBJ2-3; the table assigns TRBD2, which was not confirmed against the DNA. TRBV21-1 represents a pseudogene. The CDR3 spans 19 residues. This chain's CDR3 is CASSTRLAGGYRDSDTQYF. The CDR3 bases are TGTGCCAGCAGCACAAGACTAGCGGGAGGGTATCGGGATTCGGATACGCAGTATTTT.

This sequence joins TRBV3-1 (or the pseudogene TRBV3-2) and TRBJ2-3; perhaps TRBD1 as D (5 bases). V was trimmed by 0 bases and J by 4 bases, leaving 8 bases between them. Germline assignment: CDR1 LGHDT and CDR2 YNNKEL (reference sequence). CDR3 length: 14 amino acids. In DNA form, the CDR3 reads TGTGCCAGCAGCCAAGAATGGGGCCCAGATACGCAGTATTTT. This codes for CASSQEWGPDTQYF.

The V and J genes are TRBV12-2 and TRBJ2-7; no DNA check was done on the table's D call, TRBD1. TRBV12-2 is shown as a pseudogene. The CDR3 extends over 16 amino acids. CDR3 sequence reads: CASRFPGQTNSYEQYF. CDR3 in DNA: TGTGCAAGTCGCTTCCCGGGACAAACAAACTCCTACGAGCAGTACTTC.

The chain couples TRBV2 to TRBJ2-2; 10 bases line up with TRBD1. CDR1 and CDR2 from the germline V gene are SNHLY and FYNNEI. CDR3 length equals 16 residues. The ends lost 6 bases at V and 3 bases at J; junction bases unmatched: 7. CDR3 region: CASRLTGQGYTGELFF. DNA of the CDR3: TGTGCCAGCAGGTTGACGGGACAGGGGTACACCGGGGAGCTGTTTTTT. Complete variable domain (other parts from reference TRBV2 and TRBJ2-2): EPEVTQTPSHQVTQMGQEVILRCVPISNHLYFYWYRQILGQKVEFLVSFYNNEISEKSEIFDDQFSVERPDGSNFTLKIRSTKLEDSAMYFCASRLTGQGYTGELFFGEGSRLTVL.

This clone occurred a few times. The chain couples TRBV5-6 to TRBJ1-5; D gene unclear. V was shortened by 0 bases and J by 7 bases, with 11 bases between the two germline ends. The CDR3 has 14 residues. CDR1 SGHDT and CDR2 YYEEEE come from the germline V gene. CDR3 sequence (DNA): TGTGCCAGCAGCTTGGGTAGGCCCGGGCAGCCCCAGCATTTT. This codes for CASSLGRPGQPQHF.

The rearrangement uses TRBV24-1 and TRBJ2-7, with TRBD1 matching 9 bases. The germline V gene encodes CDR1 KGHDR and CDR2 SFDVKD. V lost 4 bases to trimming and J lost 7 bases; unmatched junction nucleotides: 7. CDR3 size: 14 residues. Here the CDR3 DNA reads TGTGCCACCAGTGACACCGGGACAGGGAGGGAGCAGTACTTC. It codes for CATSDTGTGREQYF.

V and J are TRBV5-4 and TRBJ1-1, with D hard to call. Between the trimmed V and J ends, which lost 0 bases and 0 bases, there was a span of 12 bases. Germline CDR1 is SGHNT and CDR2 is YYREEE (reference sequence). CDR3 length: 16 residues. The CDR3 here is CASSLDDYGVNTEAFF. The CDR3 region has the DNA TGTGCCAGCAGCTTGGATGACTACGGCGTGAACACTGAAGCTTTCTTT.

This clone was seen many times. The sample holds other DNA sequences that translate to the same CDR3. The chain employs TRBV19 and TRBJ1-5; the D is unclear. The germline V gene has CDR1 LNHDA and CDR2 SQIVND (reference sequence). Trimming shortened V by 4 bases and J by 4 bases, and 8 bases separated the two germline ends. The length of the CDR3 is 13 residues. The CDR3 region is CASSTTKNQPQHF. CDR3 nucleotide sequence: TGTGCCAGTAGTACGACTAAAAATCAGCCCCAGCATTTT. Based on the CDR3 plus reference TRBV19 and TRBJ1-5, the full variable domain is DGGITQSPKYLFRKEGQNVTLSCEQNLNHDAMYWYRQDPGQGLRLIYYSQIVNDFQKGDIAEGYSVSREKKESFPLTVTSAQKNPTAFYLCASSTTKNQPQHFGDGTRLSIL.

About this clone itself: The same CDR3 arises from other DNA sequences in this sample as well. The chain joins TRBV2 to TRBJ1-2, with a tentative D call TRBD1 (5 bases). Between the trimmed V and J ends, which lost 6 bases and 4 bases, there was a span of 9 bases. This CDR3 is 12 amino acids long. Germline values: CDR1 SNHLY, CDR2 FYNNEI. CDR3: CASSQGLYGYTF. CDR3 bases: TGTGCCAGCAGCCAGGGCCTCTATGGCTACACCTTC. The entire variable domain, with the rest obtained from reference TRBV2 and TRBJ1-2, is as follows: EPEVTQTPSHQVTQMGQEVILRCVPISNHLYFYWYRQILGQKVEFLVSFYNNEISEKSEIFDDQFSVERPDGSNFTLKIRSTKLEDSAMYFCASSQGLYGYTFGSGTRLTVV.

The CDR3 DNA sequence: TGTGCCAGCAGCTTGATGGCGAGAGGGGGTGAGCAGTTCTTC. This gives the protein CASSLMARGGEQFF. This sequence joins TRBV5-8 and TRBJ2-1; D possibly corresponds to TRBD1 (6 bases). Trimming removed 1 base at V and 9 bases at J, with 14 bases between. In germline, CDR1 is SGHTS, CDR2 YDEGEE. The CDR3 has 14 amino acids. Full variable domain (outside the CDR3, taken from reference TRBV5-8 and TRBJ2-1): EAGVTQSPTHLIKTRGQQATLRCSPISGHTSVYWYQQALGLGLQFLLWYDEGEERNRGNFPPRFSGRQFPNYSSELNVNALELEDSALYLCASSLMARGGEQFFGPGTRLTVL.

This chain uses TRBV18 with TRBJ2-3, with 8 positions matching TRBD2. Germline CDR1 KGHSH, CDR2 LQKENI. The length of the CDR3 is 21 residues. The V gene end was trimmed by 2 bases and the J gene end by 0 bases; junction bases not matched to a gene: 19. In DNA, the CDR3 is TGTGCCAGCTCACCATTGATCAAGGGCGGGAGGCCGACTACGAGCACAGATACGCAGTATTTT. This sequence encodes CASSPLIKGGRPTTSTDTQYF.

The chain joins TRBV5-1 to TRBJ2-1, with 10 bases that match TRBD1. CDR3 length: 15 residues. Germline V gives CDR1 SGHRS, CDR2 YFSETQ. J was trimmed by 6 bases and V by 4 bases; bases with no gene match: 7. DNA of the CDR3: TGCGCCAGCAGCCCCGGACAGGGGGATATCAATGAGCAGTTCTTC. It encodes CASSPGQGDINEQFF.

V usage is TRBV5-1 and J usage is TRBJ2-2; unclear D gene. Germline V lookup: CDR1 SGHRS, CDR2 YFSETQ. Trimming took 4 bases from V and 2 from J, leaving 18 bases between them. CDR3 size: 17 residues. Here the CDR3 DNA reads TGCGCCAGCAGCCCCCCTGGTGAGCGCTACAACACCGGGGAGCTGTTTTTT. The encoded protein is CASSPPGERYNTGELFF.

The genes are TRBV11-2 and TRBJ1-6; the D gene is possibly TRBD1 (6 bases). Germline assignment: CDR1 SGHAT and CDR2 FQNNGV. The CDR3 runs 16 residues. Trimming left V 5 bases short and J 0 bases short, with 11 bases between. CDR3 sequence (DNA): TGTGCCAGCAGCCCAGGACAGAGCTCCTATAATTCACCCCTCCACTTT. Its protein product is CASSPGQSSYNSPLHF.

V is TRBV30 and J is TRBJ1-1; D is uncertain. This CDR3 is built from 13 residues. V shed 3 bases and J shed 3 bases, with 11 bases lying between them. The germline V gene has CDR1 GTSNPN and CDR2 SVGIG (reference sequence). CDR3 coding DNA: TGTGCCTGGAGATTAATGGCGGACACTGAAGCTTTCTTT. This codes for CAWRLMADTEAFF.

This chain links TRBV18 with TRBJ2-5, with 7 positions matching TRBD1. The germline CDR1 and CDR2 sequences are KGHSH and LQKENI. This CDR3 comprises 15 residues. Trimming took 0 bases from V and 5 from J; bases not matched to a gene: 6. The CDR3 region is CASSPPRTGVETQYF. The CDR3 nucleotides are TGTGCCAGCTCACCACCGAGAACAGGGGTGGAGACCCAGTACTTC.

This chain connects TRBV6-4 to TRBJ2-3; TRBD2 aligns across 9 bases. In germline, CDR1 is MRHNA, CDR2 SNTAGT. The V gene end was trimmed by 0 bases and the J gene end by 7 bases; junction bases not matched to a gene: 11. The CDR3 runs 17 residues. As DNA, the CDR3 is TGTGCCAGCAGTGACTCGGCAGGAGGCGGGAGGGCGTATACGCAGTATTTT. Translated: CASSDSAGGGRAYTQYF.

The chain links TRBV29-1 to TRBJ1-1, with no clear D. Germline values: CDR1 SQVTM, CDR2 ANQGSEA. V was shortened by 4 bases and J by 3 bases, with 15 bases between the two germline ends. CDR3 size: 14 residues. For the CDR3, the DNA is TGCAGCGTTGCACAGATTGGGAGATACACTGAAGCTTTCTTT. Translating it yields CSVAQIGRYTEAFF.

The chain is built from TRBV9 and TRBJ2-1, with 9 bases aligning to TRBD2. The CDR3 consists of 21 residues. Germline assignment: CDR1 SGDLS and CDR2 YYNGEE. The V and J ends lost 0 bases and 7 bases, in that order; junction bases with no gene match: 23. CDR3 loop: CASSVGPGQGMAGGQWNEQFF. CDR3 nucleotide sequence: TGTGCCAGCAGCGTAGGTCCCGGCCAGGGGATGGCGGGAGGGCAGTGGAATGAGCAGTTCTTC.

V usage is TRBV11-2 and J usage is TRBJ2-3; TRBD2 agrees at 10 bases. The CDR3 spans 17 residues. J gave up 2 bases and V 0 bases, and 5 bases lay outside the gene matches. Germline V gives CDR1 SGHAT, CDR2 FQNNGV. The CDR3 loop is CASSLDNLAGATDTQYF. In nucleotides, the CDR3 is TGTGCCAGCAGCTTAGATAATCTAGCGGGAGCCACAGATACGCAGTATTTT.

This chain links TRBV27 with TRBJ2-2; 8 positions agree with TRBD2. The junction had 13 bases not matched to a gene; V was cut back by 3 bases and J by 4 bases. This CDR3 spans 18 amino acids. CDR1 MNHEY and CDR2 SMNVEV come from the germline V gene (reference sequence). CDR3 bases: TGTGCCAGCAGTTTTTCTGGGAGCGGGAGACTATCCACCGGGGAGCTGTTTTTT. Translating gives CASSFSGSGRLSTGELFF.

This clone has ten or more counts. The rearrangement uses TRBV23-1 and TRBJ1-2; 7 nucleotides line up with TRBD1. TRBV23-1 belongs to the ORF category, with a function that is uncertain. V trimming: 6 bases; J trimming: 2 bases; junction bases outside the gene matches: 6. CDR3 length: 14 amino acids. The CDR3 region is CASSIDRENYGYTF. The DNA of the CDR3 is TGCGCCAGCAGCATAGACAGGGAGAACTATGGCTACACCTTC.

This chain uses TRBV2 with TRBJ1-1; 9 bases are a match to TRBD1. Losses at the gene ends were 8 bases for V and 6 bases for J; bases not matched to a gene: 4. Per germline, CDR1 SNHLY and CDR2 FYNNEI. The CDR3 length is 12 residues. The CDR3 DNA reads TGTGCCAGCGAAACAGGGGGCTCTGAAGCTTTCTTT. Encoded protein: CASETGGSEAFF.

The chain joins TRBV7-9 to TRBJ2-2; tentatively, D is TRBD2 (5 bases). This CDR3 contains 15 residues. Trimming took 5 bases from V and 6 from J, leaving 16 bases between them. CDR1 and CDR2 from the germline V gene are SEHNR and FQNEAQ (reference sequence). In DNA form, the CDR3 reads TGTGCCAGCAGCCCCTCGGGGAGTCGGGCCGGGGAGCTGTTTTTT. Translating gives CASSPSGSRAGELFF.

This sequence joins TRBV6-5 and TRBJ1-2; D unclear. From germline, CDR1 is MNHEY and CDR2 SVGAGI. V lost 0 bases and J 5 bases, leaving 7 bases between the germline ends. This CDR3 is 13 amino acids long. CDR3 DNA sequence: TGTGCCAGCAGTTACTCCGGGTGGTATGGCTACACCTTC. Protein sequence: CASSYSGWYGYTF.